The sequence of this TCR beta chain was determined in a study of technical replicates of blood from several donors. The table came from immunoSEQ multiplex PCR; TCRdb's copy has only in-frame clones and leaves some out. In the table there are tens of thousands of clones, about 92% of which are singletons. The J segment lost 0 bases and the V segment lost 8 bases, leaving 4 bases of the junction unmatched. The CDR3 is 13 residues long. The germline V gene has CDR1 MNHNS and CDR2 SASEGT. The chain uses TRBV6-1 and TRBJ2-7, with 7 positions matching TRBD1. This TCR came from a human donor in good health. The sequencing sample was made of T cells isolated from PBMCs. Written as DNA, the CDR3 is TGTGCCAGCGTGGGACAGCACTCCTACGAGCAGTACTTC. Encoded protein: CASVGQHSYEQYF.